This T cell receptor (beta chain) was retrieved from a study of T cell responses to AZD1222 COVID-19 vaccine. Sequencing was performed with immunoSEQ multiplex PCR; in TCRdb, only in-frame clones are kept and a portion is missing. This sample has 140,000 to 150,000 clones; 85% to 95% occur once, and the top ten carry 12%. There are 16 residues in the CDR3. The germline V gene has CDR1 SGDLS and CDR2 YYNGEE. Trimming cost V 0 bases and J 5 bases, with 14 bases left between them. V gene TRBV9 combines with J gene TRBJ2-2, with a tentative D call TRBD2 (5 bases). The sample in question was peripheral blood, obtained after recovery from COVID-19. This sequence was found in an adult who had recovered from COVID-19. CDR3 in amino acids: CASSVVGSPGTGELFF. The CDR3 DNA reads as TGTGCCAGCAGCGTAGTAGGGAGCCCCGGGACCGGGGAGCTGTTTTTT.